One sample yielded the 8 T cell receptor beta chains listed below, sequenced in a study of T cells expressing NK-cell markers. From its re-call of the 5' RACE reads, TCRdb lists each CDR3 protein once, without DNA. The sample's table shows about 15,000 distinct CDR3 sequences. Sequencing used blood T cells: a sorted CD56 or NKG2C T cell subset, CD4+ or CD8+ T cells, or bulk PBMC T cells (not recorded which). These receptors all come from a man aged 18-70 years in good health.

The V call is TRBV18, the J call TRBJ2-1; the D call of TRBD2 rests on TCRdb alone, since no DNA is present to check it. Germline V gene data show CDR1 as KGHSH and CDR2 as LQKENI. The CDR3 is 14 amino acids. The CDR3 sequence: CASSPSGGNNEQFF.

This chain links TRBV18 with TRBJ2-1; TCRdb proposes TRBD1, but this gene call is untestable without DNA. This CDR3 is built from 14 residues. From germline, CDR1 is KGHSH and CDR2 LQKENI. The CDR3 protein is CASSDRGSYNEQFF. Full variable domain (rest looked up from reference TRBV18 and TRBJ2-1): NAGVMQNPRHLVRRRGQEARLRCSPMKGHSHVYWYRQLPEEGLKFMVYLQKENIIDESGMPKERFSAEFPKEGPSILRIQQVVRGDSAAYFCASSDRGSYNEQFFGPGTRLTVL.

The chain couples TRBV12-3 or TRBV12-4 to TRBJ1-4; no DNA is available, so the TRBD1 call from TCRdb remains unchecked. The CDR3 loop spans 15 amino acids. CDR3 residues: CASSLVSGINEKLFF.

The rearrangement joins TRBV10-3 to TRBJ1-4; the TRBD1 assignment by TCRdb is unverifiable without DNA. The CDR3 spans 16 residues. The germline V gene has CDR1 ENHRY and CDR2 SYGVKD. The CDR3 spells CAISESKGQSPEKLFF.

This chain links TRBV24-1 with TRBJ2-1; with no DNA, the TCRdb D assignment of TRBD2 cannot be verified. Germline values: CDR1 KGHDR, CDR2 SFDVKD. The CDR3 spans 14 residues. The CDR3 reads CATSRTSGSHEQFF.

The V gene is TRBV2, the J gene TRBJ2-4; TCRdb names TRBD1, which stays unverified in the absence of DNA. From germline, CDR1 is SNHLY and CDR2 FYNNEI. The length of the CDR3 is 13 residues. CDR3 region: CASSGPRGSIQYF.

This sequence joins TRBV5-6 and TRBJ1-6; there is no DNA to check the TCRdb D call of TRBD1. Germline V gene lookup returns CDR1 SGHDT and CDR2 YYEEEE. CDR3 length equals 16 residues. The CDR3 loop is CASSQYLQGKDSPLHF.

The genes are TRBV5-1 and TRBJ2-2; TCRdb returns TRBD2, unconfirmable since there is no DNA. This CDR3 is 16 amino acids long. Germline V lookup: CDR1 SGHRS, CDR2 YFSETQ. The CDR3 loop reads CASSISGRRNTGELFF.